This T cell receptor beta chain appears in the sequencing data of a study of T cells after yellow fever vaccination. Overall study findings and caveats: Post-booster repertoires again held most primary-vaccination clones (approximately 96% CD4, 80% to 90% CD8). FACS-sorted repertoires could contain abundant clonotypes contaminating from the bulk population. It was a weaker secondary response, yet one that peaked faster, at day 5 versus 15.

The CDR3 contains 13 residues. Trimming left V 3 bases short and J 7 bases short, with 13 bases between. Germline V gene lookup returns CDR1 GTSNPN and CDR2 SVGIG (reference sequence). TCRdb analysed the 5' RACE reads with MiXCR anew, one entry per CDR3 protein. The sample consists of approximately 240,000 distinct CDR3 sequences, approximately 3.6% of them appearing once. This clonotype came up a few times. Its specificity is unknown. The chain employs TRBV30 and TRBJ2-1; possibly TRBD1 for D (5 bases). The material was PBMCs, obtained 15 days after the yellow fever booster vaccination. The clonotype comes from a man aged 18 to 29 who received the YFV17D yellow fever vaccine. CDR3 protein: CAWSPDSGNEQFF. The CDR3 bases are TGTGCCTGGAGCCCCGACTCAGGGAATGAGCAGTTCTTC.